Following are 8 T cell receptor beta chains from one sample sequenced in a study of OX40 agonist ivuxolimab in advanced cancers. Using immunoSEQ multiplex PCR, the repertoire was profiled, and TCRdb retains in-frame clones only, with some absent. Of some 71,000 clones listed, more than 80% were seen once; the top ten hold under 3.5%. The sequences come from CD4+ or CD8+ T cells sorted from blood, collected in a trial of the OX40 agonist ivuxolimab. These receptors were obtained from an adult with an advanced solid tumor such as melanoma, head and neck, liver or kidney cancer.

The rearrangement joins TRBV9 to TRBJ1-1, with D possibly matching TRBD1 (5 bases). The CDR3 sequence is 14 residues long. The germline V and J ends were trimmed by 4 bases and 0 bases, with 10 bases remaining between them. Germline V gives CDR1 SGDLS, CDR2 YYNGEE. CDR3 protein: CASSFRELNTEAFF. CDR3 DNA sequence: TGTGCCAGCAGCTTCAGGGAATTGAACACTGAAGCTTTCTTT.

The chain links TRBV11-3 to TRBJ2-2; D gene unclear. Germline CDR1 SGHNT, CDR2 YENEEA. Trimming took off 6 bases at V and 3 bases at J, with 11 bases between the two ends. This CDR3 is built from 14 residues. The CDR3 sequence is CASRVDRHTGELFF. CDR3 coding DNA: TGTGCCAGCAGAGTGGACCGTCACACCGGGGAGCTGTTTTTT.

The rearrangement uses TRBV6-5 and TRBJ2-5; TRBD1 agrees at 9 bases. The CDR3 spans 15 residues. Trimming removed 4 bases from V and 5 bases from J; junction bases left unmatched: 8. From germline, CDR1 is MNHEY and CDR2 SVGAGI. CDR3 DNA: TGTGCCAGCAGTTTCCAGACAGGGGGGACGGAGACCCAGTACTTC. Translating gives CASSFQTGGTETQYF.

The chain carries TRBV6-5 and TRBJ1-1; no clear D gene. CDR3 length: 13 residues. The V end lost 11 bases, the J end lost 0 bases, and 13 bases lay between the germline ends. Germline values: CDR1 MNHEY, CDR2 SVGAGI. The DNA of the CDR3 is TGTGCCTCCCACCGACAAATGAACACTGAAGCTTTCTTT. Translating it yields CASHRQMNTEAFF.

V is TRBV5-8 and J is TRBJ1-2; D might be TRBD1 (6 bases). The CDR3 covers 16 residues. V lost 0 bases, J lost 4 bases, and 16 bases lay in between. CDR1 is SGHTS, CDR2 YDEGEE, per germline. CDR3 nucleotides: TGTGCCAGCAGCTTGGCTGTAACAGGGCTATCCTATGGCTACACCTTC. Its translation: CASSLAVTGLSYGYTF. Looking up the rest from reference TRBV5-8 and TRBJ1-2 gives the full variable domain: EAGVTQSPTHLIKTRGQQATLRCSPISGHTSVYWYQQALGLGLQFLLWYDEGEERNRGNFPPRFSGRQFPNYSSELNVNALELEDSALYLCASSLAVTGLSYGYTFGSGTRLTVV.

V usage is TRBV28 and J usage is TRBJ2-4; D is uncertain. The length of the CDR3 is 18 residues. V lost 5 bases and J lost 0, with 20 bases in between. The germline CDR1 and CDR2 sequences are MDHEN and SYDVKM. In DNA form, the CDR3 reads TGTGCCAGCAGTCCCTTCGGCCAGAAGAATATAGCCAAAAACATTCAGTACTTC. The encoded protein is CASSPFGQKNIAKNIQYF.

The genes are TRBV10-3 and TRBJ2-7; 10 bases are shared with TRBD1. Germline V CDR1 and CDR2: ENHRY, SYGVKD. Germline trimming cut 2 bases from V and 0 bases from J; bases unmatched to any gene: 4. The CDR3 has 16 amino acids. The CDR3 region is CAISERGQGGSYEQYF. CDR3 nucleotides: TGTGCCATCAGTGAGCGCGGACAGGGGGGCTCCTACGAGCAGTACTTC.

The chain has TRBV7-3 and TRBJ2-5; D is uncertain. Deletions cut 0 bases from V and 2 bases from J, with 7 bases between. The CDR3 extends over 14 amino acids. CDR1 SGHTA and CDR2 FQGTGA come from the germline V gene. Here the CDR3 DNA reads TGTGCCAGCAGCTTAACTGAAGGGCAAGAGACCCAGTACTTC. This gives the protein CASSLTEGQETQYF.